Below, 16 T cell receptor beta chains from the same sample are listed, as sequenced in a study of blood T cells in healthy people across ages. A sample-barcoded 5' primer and a J-beta primer mix were used in a second PCR of about 6 to 11 cycles. TCRdb ran MiXCR on the 5' RACE reads and lists one entry per CDR3 protein. The sample consists of roughly 500,000 distinct CDR3 sequences, about 26% of them appearing once. Sequencing input: blood. The source of these receptors is a woman in her seventies in good health.

V and J are TRBV20-1 and TRBJ2-3; tentative D call: TRBD2 (6 bases). Trimming cost V 4 bases and J 2 bases, with 16 bases left between them. Germline V gene lookup returns CDR1 DFQATT and CDR2 SNEGSKA (reference sequence). CDR3 length: 15 amino acids. CDR3 coding DNA: TGCAGTGCTACGCGGGACTCACCATTCACAGATACGCAGTATTTT. As protein: CSATRDSPFTDTQYF.

This rearrangement joins TRBV20-1 to TRBJ2-7; TRBD1 matches at 9 bases. The CDR3 loop spans 17 amino acids. CDR1 and CDR2 from the germline V gene are DFQATT and SNEGSKA (reference sequence). V gave up 0 bases and J gave up 2 bases; unmatched junction bases: 11. CDR3 residues: CSARDPARDRAPYEQYF. The CDR3 region has the DNA TGCAGTGCTAGAGATCCCGCGCGGGACAGGGCTCCCTACGAGCAGTACTTC.

The chain has TRBV5-1 and TRBJ2-1; 7 bases match TRBD2. The last part of the DNA fits TRBJ2-7 better; the J call may be wrong. The V gene's germline CDR1 is SGHRS and CDR2 YFSETQ. The CDR3 runs 15 residues. DNA for the CDR3: TGCGCCAGCAGTCGGGTAGCGGGTAGCTCCTACGAGCAGTACTTC. This translates into CASSRVAGSSYEQYF.

This clonotype was detected only a few times. The genes are TRBV29-1 and TRBJ2-2; D gene uncertain. The V and J ends lost 4 bases and 0 bases respectively, with 9 bases between them. The CDR3 loop spans 14 amino acids. Germline values: CDR1 SQVTM, CDR2 ANQGSEA. The CDR3 is CSVARTSNTGELFF. As DNA, the CDR3 is TGCAGCGTTGCCAGAACCTCGAACACCGGGGAGCTGTTTTTT.

A few counts support this clonotype. The chain has TRBV2 and TRBJ2-4, with D perhaps TRBD2 (6 bases). The CDR3 length is 17 residues. The V and J ends lost 1 base and 0 bases respectively, with 13 bases between them. Germline V gives CDR1 SNHLY, CDR2 FYNNEI. The CDR3 loop reads CASSEERSGLAKNIQYF. DNA for the CDR3: TGTGCCAGCAGTGAAGAACGTAGCGGACTAGCCAAAAACATTCAGTACTTC.

In its sample, this clonotype was seen a few times. This chain connects TRBV5-1 to TRBJ2-7; D ambiguous. Germline V gene data show CDR1 as SGHRS and CDR2 as YFSETQ. This CDR3 has 12 residues. With 4 bases removed from V and 5 bases from J, the gap between germline ends came to 10 bases. The CDR3 loop is CASSREGNEQYF. The CDR3 coding sequence is TGCGCCAGCAGCCGTGAAGGTAACGAGCAGTACTTC.

The rearrangement joins TRBV7-2 to TRBJ2-3, with TRBD2 matching over 10 bases. Germline trimming cut 2 bases from V and 9 bases from J; bases unmatched to any gene: 14. Germline CDR1 reads SGHTA; CDR2 reads FQGNSA. The CDR3 is made up of 17 amino acids. CDR3 sequence: CASSLRGRASGSDTQYF. The CDR3 coding sequence is TGTGCCAGCAGCTTACGGGGGCGGGCTAGCGGGAGCGACACGCAGTATTTT.

This clonotype has a handful of counts. This chain links TRBV20-1 with TRBJ2-3, with D possibly being TRBD1 (6 bases). V was clipped by 6 bases and J by 2 bases, with 12 bases between them. Germline CDR1 reads DFQATT; CDR2 reads SNEGSKA (reference sequence). This CDR3 is 13 amino acids long. The CDR3 DNA follows: TGCAGTGCGCACAGGGCGGACACAGATACGCAGTATTTT. This codes for CSAHRADTDTQYF.

This chain connects TRBV18 to TRBJ1-1, with TRBD1 as a possible D gene (5 bases). V dropped 3 bases and J dropped 7 bases, with 12 bases sitting between them. The CDR3 totals 13 residues. The germline CDR1 and CDR2 sequences are KGHSH and LQKENI. The CDR3 DNA follows: TGTGCCAGCTCACCGTCGGGGCTCGGTGAAGCTTTCTTT. It encodes CASSPSGLGEAFF. Full variable domain (rest looked up from reference TRBV18 and TRBJ1-1): NAGVMQNPRHLVRRRGQEARLRCSPMKGHSHVYWYRQLPEEGLKFMVYLQKENIIDESGMPKERFSAEFPKEGPSILRIQQVVRGDSAAYFCASSPSGLGEAFFGQGTRLTVV.

The chain joins TRBV15 to TRBJ2-7, with 15 bases lining up with TRBD2. In germline, CDR1 is LNHNV, CDR2 YYDKDF (reference sequence). The V segment lost 6 bases and the J segment 4 bases; nucleotides outside the gene matches: 4. The CDR3 spans 15 residues. Written as DNA, the CDR3 is TGTGCCACCAGGGGTGGGACTAGCGGGGGGTACGAGCAGTACTTC. This codes for CATRGGTSGGYEQYF.

The chain employs TRBV28 and TRBJ1-3; 9 bases are a match to TRBD1. The CDR3 is 15 residues long. J lost 5 bases, V lost 3 bases, and 5 bases had no gene match. Germline lookup yields CDR1 MDHEN and CDR2 SYDVKM. The CDR3 is CASSFSDRGRNTIYF. Written as DNA, the CDR3 is TGTGCCAGCAGTTTCTCGGACAGGGGCAGAAACACCATATATTTT. The whole variable domain, remainder taken from reference TRBV28 and TRBJ1-3, is DVKVTQSSRYLVKRTGEKVFLECVQDMDHENMFWYRQDPGLGLRLIYFSYDVKMKEKGDIPEGYSVSREKKERFSLILESASTNQTSMYLCASSFSDRGRNTIYFGEGSWLTVV.

The chain has TRBV7-9 and TRBJ2-1; the D gene could be TRBD1 or TRBD2 (5 bases each). CDR1 SEHNR and CDR2 FQNEAQ come from the germline V gene (reference sequence). The CDR3 is made up of 14 amino acids. Trimming shortened V by 4 bases and J by 8 bases, and 15 bases separated the two germline ends. DNA for the CDR3: TGTGCCAGCAGCTCCCTGGGGACGGGCTATGAGCAGTTCTTC. Its protein is CASSSLGTGYEQFF.

In this sample, this clonotype turned up a few times. The chain carries TRBV11-2 and TRBJ2-2; D may be TRBD1 or TRBD2 (5 bases each). The V and J ends lost 1 base and 6 bases respectively, with 9 bases between them. Germline assignment: CDR1 SGHAT and CDR2 FQNNGV. CDR3 length: 14 amino acids. The CDR3, as DNA: TGTGCCAGCAGCTTAGTCGGGACCTCCGGGGAGCTGTTTTTT. Translated: CASSLVGTSGELFF. Supplemented by reference TRBV11-2 and TRBJ2-2, the full variable domain reads EAGVAQSPRYKIIEKRQSVAFWCNPISGHATLYWYQQILGQGPKLLIQFQNNGVVDDSQLPKDRFSAERLKGVDSTLKIQPAKLEDSAVYLCASSLVGTSGELFFGEGSRLTVL.

The chain links TRBV7-9 to TRBJ1-5, with D perhaps matching TRBD1 (5 bases). Germline assignment: CDR1 SEHNR and CDR2 FQNEAQ (reference sequence). V was cut by 3 bases and J by 0 bases, with 12 bases left in between. The CDR3 consists of 16 residues. Here the CDR3 DNA reads TGTGCCAGCAGCTTTATCAGGGATGGTAGCAATCAGCCCCAGCATTTT. The encoded protein is CASSFIRDGSNQPQHF.

Note on this clonotype: In this CDR3 the conserved last residue, phenylalanine or tryptophan, is missing, so a read error is likely. The V and J genes are TRBV14 and TRBJ2-5; a weak D match, TRBD2 (6 bases). There are 14 residues in the CDR3. Looked up from germline, CDR1 is SGHDN and CDR2 is FVKESK. CDR3 region: CACSHPGLQETQYL. Here the CDR3 DNA reads TGTGCCTGCAGCCATCCGGGACTCCAAGAGACCCAGTACCTC.

The chain links TRBV18 to TRBJ1-6, with TRBD1 matching over 8 bases. The CDR3 loop spans 17 amino acids. The V and J ends lost 2 bases and 7 bases, in that order; junction bases with no gene match: 10. The germline V gene has CDR1 KGHSH and CDR2 LQKENI. CDR3 sequence: CASSPILGRGQNSPLHF. Written as DNA, the CDR3 is TGTGCCAGCTCACCAATATTGGGCAGGGGGCAAAATTCACCCCTCCACTTT.